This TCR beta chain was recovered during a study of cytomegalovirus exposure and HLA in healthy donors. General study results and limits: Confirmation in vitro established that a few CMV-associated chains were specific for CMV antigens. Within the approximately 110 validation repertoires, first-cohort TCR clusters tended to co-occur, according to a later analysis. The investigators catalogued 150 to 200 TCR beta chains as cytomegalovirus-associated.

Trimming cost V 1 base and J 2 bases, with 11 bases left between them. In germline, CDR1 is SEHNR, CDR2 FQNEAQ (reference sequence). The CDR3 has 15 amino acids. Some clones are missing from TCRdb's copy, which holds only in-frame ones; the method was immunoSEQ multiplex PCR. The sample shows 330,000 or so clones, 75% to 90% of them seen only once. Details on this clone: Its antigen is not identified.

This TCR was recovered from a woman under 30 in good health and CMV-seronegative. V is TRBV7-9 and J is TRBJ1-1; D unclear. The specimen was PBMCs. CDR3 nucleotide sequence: TGTGCCAGCAGCTTAGAGAGAGACATTAACACTGAAGCTTTCTTT. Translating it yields CASSLERDINTEAFF.